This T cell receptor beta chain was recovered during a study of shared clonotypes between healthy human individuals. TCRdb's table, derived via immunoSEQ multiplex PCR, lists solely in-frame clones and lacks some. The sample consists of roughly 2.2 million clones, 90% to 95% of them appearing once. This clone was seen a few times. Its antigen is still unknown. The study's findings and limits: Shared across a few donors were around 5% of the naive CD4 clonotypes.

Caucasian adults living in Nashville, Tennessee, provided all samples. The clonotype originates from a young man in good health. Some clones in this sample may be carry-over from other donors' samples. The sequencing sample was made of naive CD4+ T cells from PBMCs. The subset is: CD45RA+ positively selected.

CDR3: CASSPGNMNTEAFF. In nucleotides, the CDR3 is TGCGCCAGCAGCCCCGGGAACATGAACACTGAAGCTTTCTTT. The chain recombines TRBV5-1 with TRBJ1-1; D remains ambiguous. Trimming removed 4 bases from V and 0 bases from J, with 10 bases in between. Per germline, CDR1 SGHRS and CDR2 YFSETQ. The CDR3 consists of 14 residues. Together with reference TRBV5-1 and TRBJ1-1, the CDR3 gives the full variable domain: KAGVTQTPRYLIKTRGQQVTLSCSPISGHRSVSWYQQTPGQGLQFLFEYFSETQRNKGNFPGRFSGRQFSNSRSEMNVSTLELGDSALYLCASSPGNMNTEAFFGQGTRLTVV.